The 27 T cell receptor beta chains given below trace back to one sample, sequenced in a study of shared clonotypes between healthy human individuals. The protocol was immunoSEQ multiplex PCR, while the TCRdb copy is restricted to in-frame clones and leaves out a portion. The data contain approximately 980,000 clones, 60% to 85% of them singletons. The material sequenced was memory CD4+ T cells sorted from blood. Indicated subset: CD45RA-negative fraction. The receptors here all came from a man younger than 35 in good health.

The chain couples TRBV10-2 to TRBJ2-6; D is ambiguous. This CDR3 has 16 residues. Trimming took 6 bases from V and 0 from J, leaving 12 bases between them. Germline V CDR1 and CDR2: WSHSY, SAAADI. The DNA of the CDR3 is TGCGCCAGCAGGTTTTATGGCGACTCTGGGGCCAACGTCCTGACTTTC. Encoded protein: CASRFYGDSGANVLTF.

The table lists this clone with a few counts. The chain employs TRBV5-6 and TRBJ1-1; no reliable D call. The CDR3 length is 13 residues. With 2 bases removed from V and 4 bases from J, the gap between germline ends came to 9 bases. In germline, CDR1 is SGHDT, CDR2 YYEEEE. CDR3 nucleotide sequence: TGTGCCAGCAGCTTTTCACTAGTCACTGAAGCTTTCTTT. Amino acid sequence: CASSFSLVTEAFF.

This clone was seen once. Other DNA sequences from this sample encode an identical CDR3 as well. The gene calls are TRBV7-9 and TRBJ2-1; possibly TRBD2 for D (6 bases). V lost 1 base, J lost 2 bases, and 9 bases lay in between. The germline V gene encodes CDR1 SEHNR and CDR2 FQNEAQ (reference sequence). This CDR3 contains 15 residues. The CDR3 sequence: CASSLEGGPYNEQFF. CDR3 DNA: TGTGCCAGCAGCTTAGAGGGAGGCCCCTACAATGAGCAGTTCTTC.

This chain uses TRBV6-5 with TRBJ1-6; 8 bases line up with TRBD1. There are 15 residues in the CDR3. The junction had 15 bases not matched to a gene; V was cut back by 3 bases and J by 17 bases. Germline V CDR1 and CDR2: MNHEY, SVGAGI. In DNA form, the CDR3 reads TGTGCCAGCAGTTATAAGGTCAACAGGGGGGCTGTGTTCCACTTT. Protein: CASSYKVNRGAVFHF.

CDR3 in DNA: TGTGCCAGCAGTTACTCCGGAAACGTCAAATCGGGCTACACCTTC. It is translated as CASSYSGNVKSGYTF. The V gene is TRBV6-5, the J gene TRBJ1-2; no reliable D call. V dropped 0 bases and J dropped 8 bases, with 16 bases sitting between them. Germline V gene sequence: CDR1 MNHEY, CDR2 SVGAGI. The CDR3 consists of 15 residues.

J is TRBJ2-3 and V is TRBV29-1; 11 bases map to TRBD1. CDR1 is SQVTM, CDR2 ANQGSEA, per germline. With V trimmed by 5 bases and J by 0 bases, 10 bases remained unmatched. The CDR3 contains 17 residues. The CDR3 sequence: CSVRTGGASTSTDTQYF. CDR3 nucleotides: TGCAGCGTTCGGACAGGGGGCGCTTCAACTAGCACAGATACGCAGTATTTT.

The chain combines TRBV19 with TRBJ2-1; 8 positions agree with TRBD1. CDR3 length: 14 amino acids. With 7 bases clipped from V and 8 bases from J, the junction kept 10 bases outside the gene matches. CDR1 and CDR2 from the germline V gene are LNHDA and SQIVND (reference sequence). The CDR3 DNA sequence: TGTGCCAGTACCGGGACAGGTAATGTCGATGAGCAGTTCTTC. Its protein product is CASTGTGNVDEQFF.

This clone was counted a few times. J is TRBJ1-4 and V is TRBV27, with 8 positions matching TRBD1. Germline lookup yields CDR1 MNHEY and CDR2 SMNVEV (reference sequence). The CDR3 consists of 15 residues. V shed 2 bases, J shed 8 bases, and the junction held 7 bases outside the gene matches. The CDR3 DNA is TGTGCCAGCAGTTTAACCAGGGGGCCTCGGGAAAAACTGTTTTTT. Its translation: CASSLTRGPREKLFF.

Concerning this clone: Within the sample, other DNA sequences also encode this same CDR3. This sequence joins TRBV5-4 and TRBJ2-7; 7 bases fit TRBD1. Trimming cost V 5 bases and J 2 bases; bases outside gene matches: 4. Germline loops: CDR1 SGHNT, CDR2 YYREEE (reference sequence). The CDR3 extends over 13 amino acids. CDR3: CASSRDRPYEQYF. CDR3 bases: TGTGCCAGCAGTCGGGACAGACCCTACGAGCAGTACTTC.

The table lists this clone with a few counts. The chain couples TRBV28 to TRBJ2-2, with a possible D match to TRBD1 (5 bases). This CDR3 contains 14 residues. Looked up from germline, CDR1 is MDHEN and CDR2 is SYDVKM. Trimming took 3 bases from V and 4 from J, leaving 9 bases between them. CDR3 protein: CASSFGRATGELFF. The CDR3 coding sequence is TGTGCCAGCAGTTTCGGCAGGGCCACCGGGGAGCTGTTTTTT.

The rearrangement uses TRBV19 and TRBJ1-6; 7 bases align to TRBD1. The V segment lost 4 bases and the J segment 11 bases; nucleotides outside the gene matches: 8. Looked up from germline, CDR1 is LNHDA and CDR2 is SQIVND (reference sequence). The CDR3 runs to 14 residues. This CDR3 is CASSTGQYITPLHF. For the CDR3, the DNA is TGTGCCAGTAGTACGGGACAGTACATTACACCCCTCCACTTT.

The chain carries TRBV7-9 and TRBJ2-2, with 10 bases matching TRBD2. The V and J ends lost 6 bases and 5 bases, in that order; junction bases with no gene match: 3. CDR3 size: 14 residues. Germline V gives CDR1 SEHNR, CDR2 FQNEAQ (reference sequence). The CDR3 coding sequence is TGTGCCAGCAGGCTAGCGGGAGTTACCGGGGAGCTGTTTTTT. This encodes CASRLAGVTGELFF.

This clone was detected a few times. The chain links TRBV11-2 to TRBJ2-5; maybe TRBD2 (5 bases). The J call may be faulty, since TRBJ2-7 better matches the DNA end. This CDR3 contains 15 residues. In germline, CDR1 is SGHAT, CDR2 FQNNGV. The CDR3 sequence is CASSSRSLAGYEQYF. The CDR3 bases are TGTGCCAGCAGCTCACGTAGCCTGGCGGGCTACGAGCAGTACTTC.

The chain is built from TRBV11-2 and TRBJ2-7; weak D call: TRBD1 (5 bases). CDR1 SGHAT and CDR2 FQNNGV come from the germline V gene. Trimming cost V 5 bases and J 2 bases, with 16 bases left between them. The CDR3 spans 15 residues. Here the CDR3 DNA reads TGTGCCAGCAGCGAGCCGGACAACTCACCCTACGAGCAGTACTTC. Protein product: CASSEPDNSPYEQYF.

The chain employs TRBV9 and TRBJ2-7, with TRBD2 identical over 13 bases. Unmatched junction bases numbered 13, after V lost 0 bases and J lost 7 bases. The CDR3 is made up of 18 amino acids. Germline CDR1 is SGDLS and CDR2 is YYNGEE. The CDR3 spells CASSVAPGLAGVEGEQYF. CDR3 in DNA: TGTGCCAGCAGCGTAGCTCCCGGACTAGCGGGAGTAGAGGGAGAGCAGTACTTC.

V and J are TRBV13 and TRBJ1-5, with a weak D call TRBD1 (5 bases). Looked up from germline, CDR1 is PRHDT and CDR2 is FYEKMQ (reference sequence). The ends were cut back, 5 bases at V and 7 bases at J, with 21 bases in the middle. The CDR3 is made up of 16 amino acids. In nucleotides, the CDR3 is TGTGCCAGCAGCCCGCGGGGTAGCTTGGGGGTCCAGCCCCAGCATTTT. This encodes CASSPRGSLGVQPQHF.

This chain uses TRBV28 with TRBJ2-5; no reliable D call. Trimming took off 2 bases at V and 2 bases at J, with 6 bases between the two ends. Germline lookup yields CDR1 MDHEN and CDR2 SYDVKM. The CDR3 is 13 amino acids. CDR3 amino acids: CASSLALQETQYF. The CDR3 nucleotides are TGTGCCAGCAGTTTAGCACTACAAGAGACCCAGTACTTC.

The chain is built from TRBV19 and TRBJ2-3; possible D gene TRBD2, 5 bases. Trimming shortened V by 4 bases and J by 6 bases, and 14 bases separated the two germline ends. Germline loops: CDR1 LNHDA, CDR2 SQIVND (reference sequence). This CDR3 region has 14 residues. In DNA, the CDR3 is TGTGCCAGTAGTACCCGTGAGGGTGCGGATACGCAGTATTTT. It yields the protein CASSTREGADTQYF.

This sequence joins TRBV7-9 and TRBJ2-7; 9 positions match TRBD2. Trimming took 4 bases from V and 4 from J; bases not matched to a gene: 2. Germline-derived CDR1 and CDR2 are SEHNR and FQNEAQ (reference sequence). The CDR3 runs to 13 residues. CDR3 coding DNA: TGTGCCAGCAGCTCGGGACTAGCTTACGAGCAGTACTTC. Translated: CASSSGLAYEQYF.

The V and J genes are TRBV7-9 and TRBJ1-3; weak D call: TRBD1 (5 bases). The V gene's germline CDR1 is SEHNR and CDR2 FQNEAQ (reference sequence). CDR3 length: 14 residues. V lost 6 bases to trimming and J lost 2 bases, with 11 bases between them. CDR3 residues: CASSQGSPGNTIYF. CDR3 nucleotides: TGTGCCAGCAGTCAGGGTAGCCCTGGAAACACCATATATTTT.

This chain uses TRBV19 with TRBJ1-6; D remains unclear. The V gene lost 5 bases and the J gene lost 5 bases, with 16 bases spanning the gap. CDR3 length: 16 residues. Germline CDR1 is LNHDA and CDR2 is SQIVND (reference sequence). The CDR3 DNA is TGTGCCAGTAGTCCCGCCCGGACGGTGAATAATTCACCCCTCCACTTT. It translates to CASSPARTVNNSPLHF.

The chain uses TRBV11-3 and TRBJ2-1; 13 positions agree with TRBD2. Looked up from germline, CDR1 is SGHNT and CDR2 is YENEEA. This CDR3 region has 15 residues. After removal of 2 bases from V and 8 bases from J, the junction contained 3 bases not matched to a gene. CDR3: CASSLRLAGGDEQFF. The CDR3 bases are TGTGCCAGCAGCTTACGACTAGCGGGAGGCGATGAGCAGTTCTTC.

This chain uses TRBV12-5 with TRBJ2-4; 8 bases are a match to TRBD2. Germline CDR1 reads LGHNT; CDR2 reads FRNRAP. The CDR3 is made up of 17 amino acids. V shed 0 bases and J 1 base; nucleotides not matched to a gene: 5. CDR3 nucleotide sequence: TGTGCTAGTGGTTTGGTAGCGGGGGATAAGGCCAAAAACATTCAGTACTTC. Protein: CASGLVAGDKAKNIQYF.

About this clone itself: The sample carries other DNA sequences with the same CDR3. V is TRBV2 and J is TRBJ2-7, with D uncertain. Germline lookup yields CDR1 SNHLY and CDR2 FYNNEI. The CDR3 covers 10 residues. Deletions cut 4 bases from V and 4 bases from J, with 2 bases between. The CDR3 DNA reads TGTGCCAGCAGTGTTTACGAGCAGTACTTC. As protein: CASSVYEQYF. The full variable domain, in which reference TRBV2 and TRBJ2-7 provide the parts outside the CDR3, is EPEVTQTPSHQVTQMGQEVILRCVPISNHLYFYWYRQILGQKVEFLVSFYNNEISEKSEIFDDQFSVERPDGSNFTLKIRSTKLEDSAMYFCASSVYEQYFGPGTRLTVT.

CDR3 in amino acids: CAISQGPTANEKLFF. CDR3 in DNA: TGTGCCATCAGCCAAGGACCGACGGCCAATGAAAAACTGTTTTTT. V is TRBV10-3 and J is TRBJ1-4; unclear D gene. Trimming stripped 6 bases from V and 5 bases from J, with 16 bases between. The length of the CDR3 is 15 residues. Germline assignment: CDR1 ENHRY and CDR2 SYGVKD.

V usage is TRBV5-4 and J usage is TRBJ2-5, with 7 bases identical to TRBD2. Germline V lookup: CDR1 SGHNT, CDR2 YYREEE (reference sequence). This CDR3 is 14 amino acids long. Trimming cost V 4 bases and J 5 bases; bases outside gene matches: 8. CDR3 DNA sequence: TGTGCCAGCAGCACGACTCGGGGAGGGGAGACCCAGTACTTC. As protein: CASSTTRGGETQYF.

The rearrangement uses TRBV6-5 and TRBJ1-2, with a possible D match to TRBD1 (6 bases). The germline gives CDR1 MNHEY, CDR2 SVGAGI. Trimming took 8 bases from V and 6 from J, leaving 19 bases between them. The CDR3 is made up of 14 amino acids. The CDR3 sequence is CASARGQGTHGYTF. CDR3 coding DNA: TGTGCCAGCGCCCGGGGGCAGGGGACCCATGGCTACACCTTC.